A selection of T cell receptor beta chains follows, all from one sample in a study of shared clonotypes between healthy human individuals. The table came from immunoSEQ multiplex PCR; TCRdb's copy has only in-frame clones and leaves some out. The profile shows approximately 2.1 million clones, 85% to 95% of them singletons. Sequenced sample: naive CD4+ T cells from PBMCs. The receptor source for this set is a man aged 18-30 years in good health. Some clones in this sample may be carry-over from other donors' samples. The CDR3 runs from the conserved cysteine through the conserved F or W. A D gene is named only where the DNA matches it firmly. Clone size, where shown, is once, few, many, or a class for clones that have expanded.

J gene	clone size	CDR3 length	D gene	V gene	CDR3 DNA	CDR3 protein
TRBJ2-7	NA	15	TRBD2	TRBV2	TGTGCCAGCAGTGAAGGGCGGGAGGGCCCCTACGAGCAGTACTTC	CASSEGREGPYEQYF
TRBJ1-2	NA	16	NA	TRBV5-4	TGTGCCAGCAGCTTGGATGCTCGGAGGGCCCGCTATGGCTACACCTTC	CASSLDARRARYGYTF
TRBJ2-1	NA	15	TRBD2	TRBV9	TGTGCCAGCAGCGTATCAAGCGGGGCCTACAATGAGCAGTTCTTC	CASSVSSGAYNEQFF
TRBJ2-1	NA	17	TRBD1	TRBV5-1	TGCGCCAGCAGCTTGGGGGCCCCTAGCAGGGGGCTCGGTGAGCAGTTCTTC	CASSLGAPSRGLGEQFF
TRBJ2-1	NA	16	TRBD2	TRBV5-1	TGCGCCAGCAGCATGAGACTAGCGGGAGGGTACAATGAGCAGTTCTTC	CASSMRLAGGYNEQFF
TRBJ1-1	NA	13	NA	TRBV29-1	TGCAGCGTTCGACCGGGCGAATCGAAGGAAGCTTTCTTT	CSVRPGESKEAFF
TRBJ1-2	NA	15	TRBD1	TRBV7-9	TGTGCCAGCAGCTTAGAAGGCAGGGGGCTAGAGGGCTACACCTTC	CASSLEGRGLEGYTF
TRBJ1-3	NA	14	NA	TRBV5-1	TGCGCCAGCAGCTCGGGGAGATCTGGAAACACCATATATTTT	CASSSGRSGNTIYF
TRBJ1-2	NA	12	NA	TRBV28	TGTGCCAGCAGCCGGATGGGTTATGGCTACACCTTC	CASSRMGYGYTF
TRBJ2-7	NA	15	TRBD1	TRBV5-1	TGCGCCAGCAGCTCGGGACAGGGGGCGACCTACGAGCAGTACTTC	CASSSGQGATYEQYF
TRBJ1-5	NA	13	NA	TRBV4-3	TGCGCCAGCAGCCAAGGGTTACCCCAGCCCCAGCATTTT	CASSQGLPQPQHF
TRBJ1-1	NA	14	TRBD1	TRBV5-1	TGCGCCAGCAGGGCGGGACAGCCGAACACTGAAGCTTTCTTT	CASRAGQPNTEAFF
TRBJ2-1	NA	13	NA	TRBV6-5	TGTGCCAGCAGTTACGACGAAGGCAATGAGCAGTTCTTC	CASSYDEGNEQFF
TRBJ2-1	NA	16	TRBD2	TRBV4-2	TGTGCCAGCAGCTCCCGACTAGCGGGAGGATCAGGTGAGCAGTTCTTC	CASSSRLAGGSGEQFF
TRBJ1-6	NA	15	NA	TRBV30	TGTGCCTGGAGTGTAGAGGGGACTCGAAATTCACCCCTCCACTTT	CAWSVEGTRNSPLHF
TRBJ1-4	NA	16	NA	TRBV18	TGTGCCAGCTCACCACGCCTACTTGCGGCTAATGAAAAACTGTTTTTT	CASSPRLLAANEKLFF
TRBJ1-1	few	18	TRBD1	TRBV18	TGTGCCAGCTCACTCGACCTGACAGGGGTCCTCATGAACACTGAAGCTTTCTTT	CASSLDLTGVLMNTEAFF
TRBJ2-1	NA	19	TRBD2	TRBV11-2	TGTGCCAGCAGCGTCACCGGGACTAGCGGGAAGGGCTACTACAATGAGCAGTTCTTC	CASSVTGTSGKGYYNEQFF
TRBJ2-3	once	13	NA	TRBV28	TGTGCCGGTGGGGCTAGCGGCACAGATACGCAGTATTTT	CAGGASGTDTQYF
TRBJ2-7	NA	14	NA	TRBV28	TGTGCCAGCAGCCCCGGGTTCCCCACCTACGAGCAGTACTTC	CASSPGFPTYEQYF
TRBJ2-7	NA	14	NA	TRBV14	TGTGCCAGCAGCCAGGGGCCTTCGGGATACGAGCAGTACTTC	CASSQGPSGYEQYF
TRBJ2-3	NA	15	NA	TRBV6-5	TGTGCCAGCAGTAATAGCGGACCTCGCACAGATACGCAGTATTTT	CASSNSGPRTDTQYF
TRBJ2-7	NA	13	NA	TRBV16	TGTGCCAGCAGCCTTCCCCGGGGCTACGAGCAGTACTTC	CASSLPRGYEQYF
TRBJ2-5	few	11	NA	TRBV11-2	TGTGCCAGCAGCTTTGGAGAGACCCAGTACTTC	CASSFGETQYF
TRBJ2-1	NA	16	TRBD2	TRBV2	TGTGCCAGCAGTGTATGGACTAGCGGAGACTACAATGAGCAGTTCTTC	CASSVWTSGDYNEQFF
TRBJ2-5	NA	16	TRBD2	TRBV29-1	TGCAGCGTTGAAGATCGGAGCGGGAGGCGCCAAGAGACCCAGTACTTC	CSVEDRSGRRQETQYF